This entry concerns a single T cell receptor beta chain. Antigen specificity is unknown. The junction differs from germline at one of its ends, possibly a read error. The data were taken from a study of post-analysis software for immune sequencing data. Overall study: Some patients lacked subtype; others had relapsing-remitting, secondary progressive or progressive-relapsing disease. Overall study findings and caveats: The five TRBV segments detected at higher frequency in patients than in controls included TRBV5-6, TRBV5-1 and TRBV20-1. Among multiple sclerosis patients, normalized Chao1 diversity was significantly below that of controls. F-measure co-clustering was strong for batch-matched samples.

Per the germline V gene, CDR1 is SGHVS and CDR2 is FQNEAQ. This CDR3 has 18 amino acids. The library was made from cDNA and included unique molecular identifiers. TCRdb itself ran the PCR reads through MiXCR, one entry per CDR3 protein. In the table there are more than 350,000 distinct CDR3 sequences, 39% of which are singletons. The receptor was derived from a girl aged 2 to 10 with multiple sclerosis. The chain uses TRBV7-8 and TRBJ2-6, with D perhaps TRBD1 or TRBD2 (5 bases each). Source material: blood. The CDR3 loop is CASRERTVSSSGASVLTF. DNA for the CDR3: TGTGCCAGCAGGGAGCGGACGGTCTCAAGCTCTGGGGCCAGCGTCCTGACTTTC.